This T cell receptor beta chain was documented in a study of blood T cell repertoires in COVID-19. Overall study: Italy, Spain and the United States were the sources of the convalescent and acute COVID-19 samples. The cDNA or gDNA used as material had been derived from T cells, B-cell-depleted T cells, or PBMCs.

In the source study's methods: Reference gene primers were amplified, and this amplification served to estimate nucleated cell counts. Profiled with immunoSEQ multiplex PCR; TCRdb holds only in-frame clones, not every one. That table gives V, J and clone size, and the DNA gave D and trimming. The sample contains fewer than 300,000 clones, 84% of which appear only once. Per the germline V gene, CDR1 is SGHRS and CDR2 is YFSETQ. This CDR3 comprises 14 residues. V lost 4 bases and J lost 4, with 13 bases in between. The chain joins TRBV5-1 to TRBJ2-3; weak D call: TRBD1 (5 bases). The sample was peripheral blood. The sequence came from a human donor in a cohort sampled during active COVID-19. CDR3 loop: CASSGAGFADTQYF. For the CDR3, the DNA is TGCGCCAGCAGCGGAGCAGGGTTCGCAGATACGCAGTATTTT.